Each of the 24 T cell receptor beta chains below was sequenced from the same sample in a study of blood T cell repertoires in COVID-19. Generated by immunoSEQ multiplex PCR, the TCRdb table keeps only in-frame clones and is missing some. The data contain roughly 70,000 clones, about four fifths of them singletons. The source material was peripheral blood. Receptors originate from a woman aged 55-70 years with acute or convalescent COVID-19.

The chain joins TRBV5-1 to TRBJ1-3; 8 bases fit TRBD1. The CDR3 is 17 residues long. V lost 2 bases and J lost 0; bases outside the gene matches: 7. Germline loops: CDR1 SGHRS, CDR2 YFSETQ. The CDR3 coding sequence is TGCGCCAGCAGCTTCCGGGGACAGGAGAGCTCTGGAAACACCATATATTTT. Translated, it gives CASSFRGQESSGNTIYF.

The genes are TRBV5-5 and TRBJ1-2, with a weak D call TRBD1 (6 bases). The ends were cut back, 0 bases at V and 0 bases at J, with 6 bases in the middle. CDR1 SGHKS and CDR2 YYEKEE come from the germline V gene (reference sequence). This CDR3 is 14 amino acids long. The CDR3 loop is CASSLDRANYGYTF. The CDR3 DNA follows: TGTGCCAGCAGCTTGGACAGGGCTAACTATGGCTACACCTTC.

This chain joins TRBV19 and TRBJ2-5; 11 bases align to TRBD2. The CDR3 consists of 17 residues. V was clipped by 4 bases and J by 4 bases; unmatched bases: 11. Germline lookup yields CDR1 LNHDA and CDR2 SQIVND (reference sequence). The CDR3 region is CASSTGVAGGQGETQYF. The CDR3 DNA reads TGTGCCAGTAGTACCGGGGTAGCGGGGGGGCAGGGAGAGACCCAGTACTTC.

The gene calls are TRBV5-6 and TRBJ2-7, with 7 bases fitting TRBD1. Germline lookup yields CDR1 SGHDT and CDR2 YYEEEE. The CDR3 runs to 14 residues. Trimming took 2 bases from V and 4 from J; bases not matched to a gene: 6. The CDR3, as DNA: TGTGCCAGCAGCTTAAACAGGGGTGTGTACGAGCAGTACTTC. Its protein is CASSLNRGVYEQYF.

The chain has TRBV27 and TRBJ2-1; 7 nucleotides line up with TRBD1. The CDR3 length is 13 residues. Germline V lookup: CDR1 MNHEY, CDR2 SMNVEV (reference sequence). Unmatched junction bases numbered 8, after V lost 5 bases and J lost 10 bases. The CDR3 loop is CASSVIQGREQFF. The DNA for the CDR3 is TGTGCCAGCAGTGTAATACAGGGGAGAGAGCAGTTCTTC.

Only a few counts were recorded for this clone. The chain is built from TRBV5-1 and TRBJ2-2, with a tentative D call TRBD2 (7 bases). The CDR3 extends over 16 amino acids. Germline-derived CDR1 and CDR2 are SGHRS and YFSETQ. V gave up 1 base and J gave up 4 bases, with 14 bases separating them. The CDR3 coding sequence is TGCGCCAGCAGCTTGTTCGCGGGGGCCTCCACCGGGGAGCTGTTTTTT. This gives the protein CASSLFAGASTGELFF.

The chain joins TRBV4-1 to TRBJ2-7; 11 bases line up with TRBD1. Germline V gives CDR1 MGHRA, CDR2 YSYEKL. The V gene end was trimmed by 1 base and the J gene end by 3 bases; junction bases not matched to a gene: 5. The length of the CDR3 is 16 residues. This CDR3 is CASSQGTGGVVYEQYF. In nucleotides, the CDR3 is TGCGCCAGCAGCCAAGGGACAGGGGGCGTAGTCTACGAGCAGTACTTC.

This chain joins TRBV27 and TRBJ2-1; 9 positions agree with TRBD1. The J segment lost 5 bases and the V segment lost 5 bases, leaving 7 bases of the junction unmatched. Germline CDR1 is MNHEY and CDR2 is SMNVEV (reference sequence). This CDR3 has 15 amino acids. This CDR3 reads CASSPGTGRDNEQFF. The CDR3 coding sequence is TGTGCCAGCAGTCCCGGGACAGGGCGGGACAATGAGCAGTTCTTC.

The V gene is TRBV6-5, the J gene TRBJ1-1; D is uncertain. The V and J ends lost 8 bases and 1 base respectively, with 17 bases between them. The germline CDR1 and CDR2 sequences are MNHEY and SVGAGI. The CDR3 is 15 amino acids. This CDR3 reads CASPSSAGQNTEAFF. DNA for the CDR3: TGTGCCAGCCCGAGTAGTGCGGGTCAGAACACTGAAGCTTTCTTT.

The chain carries TRBV18 and TRBJ1-5; a weak D match, TRBD1 (6 bases). The CDR3 covers 13 residues. CDR1 and CDR2 from the germline V gene are KGHSH and LQKENI. Trimming removed 3 bases from V and 5 bases from J, with 8 bases in between. CDR3 protein: CASSPHRDQPQHF. CDR3 bases: TGTGCCAGCTCACCTCACAGGGATCAGCCCCAGCATTTT.

In DNA, the CDR3 is TGTGCCAGCAGCTTGGCCGGGACAGGGGGCTATGGCTACACCTTC. This gives the protein CASSLAGTGGYGYTF. The rearrangement uses TRBV5-6 and TRBJ1-2; 11 nucleotides match TRBD1. This CDR3 has 15 amino acids. CDR1 SGHDT and CDR2 YYEEEE come from the germline V gene. V was clipped by 0 bases and J by 4 bases; unmatched bases: 2. The variable domain in full, completed from reference TRBV5-6 and TRBJ1-2, reads DAGVTQSPTHLIKTRGQQVTLRCSPKSGHDTVSWYQQALGQGPQFIFQYYEEEERQRGNFPDRFSGHQFPNYSSELNVNALLLGDSALYLCASSLAGTGGYGYTFGSGTRLTVV.

V and J are TRBV2 and TRBJ1-6; 11 bases agree with TRBD1. V was pared by 3 bases and J by 1 base, with 2 bases of the junction left unmatched. This CDR3 comprises 17 residues. Germline values: CDR1 SNHLY, CDR2 FYNNEI. CDR3 region: CASSEGQGGSYNSPLHF. CDR3 coding DNA: TGTGCCAGCAGTGAGGGACAGGGGGGATCCTATAATTCACCCCTCCACTTT.

The chain joins TRBV5-1 to TRBJ1-1; the match to TRBD1 covers 8 bases. The CDR3 has 14 amino acids. Germline V gives CDR1 SGHRS, CDR2 YFSETQ. With 0 bases clipped from V and 6 bases from J, the junction kept 4 bases outside the gene matches. Here the CDR3 reads CASSLETGGSEAFF. The CDR3 DNA reads as TGCGCCAGCAGCTTGGAAACAGGGGGATCTGAAGCTTTCTTT. The full variable domain, with the rest looked up from reference TRBV5-1 and TRBJ1-1, is KAGVTQTPRYLIKTRGQQVTLSCSPISGHRSVSWYQQTPGQGLQFLFEYFSETQRNKGNFPGRFSGRQFSNSRSEMNVSTLELGDSALYLCASSLETGGSEAFFGQGTRLTVV.

This sequence joins TRBV7-8 and TRBJ1-2; 7 nucleotides align to TRBD1. V dropped 3 bases and J dropped 8; count of bases not matched to a gene: 9. This CDR3 has 14 residues. Germline loops: CDR1 SGHVS, CDR2 FQNEAQ. This CDR3 reads CASSLGDRVGGYTF. The CDR3 region has the DNA TGTGCCAGCAGCTTGGGAGACAGGGTAGGAGGCTACACCTTC.

The chain joins TRBV19 to TRBJ1-5, with 10 bases that match TRBD1. This CDR3 is 18 amino acids long. Germline V gene data show CDR1 as LNHDA and CDR2 as SQIVND (reference sequence). The junction had 11 bases not matched to a gene; V was cut back by 0 bases and J by 6 bases. CDR3 loop: CASSIDPPTGGIGQPQHF. The CDR3 nucleotides read TGTGCCAGTAGTATAGATCCTCCGACAGGGGGCATAGGTCAGCCCCAGCATTTT.

The CDR3 loop reads CASRGGTEAFF. CDR3 sequence (DNA): TGTGCCAGCAGGGGAGGTACTGAAGCTTTCTTT. The V gene is TRBV6-5, the J gene TRBJ1-1; D gene ambiguous. Germline V lookup: CDR1 MNHEY, CDR2 SVGAGI. The V gene lost 6 bases and the J gene lost 5 bases, with 7 bases spanning the gap. The CDR3 totals 11 residues.

The chain carries TRBV10-3 and TRBJ1-2; a possible D gene is TRBD1 (6 bases). This CDR3 has 14 residues. The V end lost 8 bases, the J end lost 0 bases, and 13 bases lay between the germline ends. Per germline, CDR1 ENHRY and CDR2 SYGVKD. CDR3 nucleotides: TGTGCCATCCAGAGGGGGGGAGCTAACTATGGCTACACCTTC. Translating gives CAIQRGGANYGYTF.

The V gene is TRBV19, the J gene TRBJ2-7; 9 bases are shared with TRBD1. This CDR3 is 15 amino acids long. Trimming took 5 bases from V and 3 from J; bases not matched to a gene: 8. CDR1 is LNHDA and CDR2 is SQIVND in the germline V gene (reference sequence). This CDR3 is CASSPARTGVYEQYF. In DNA, the CDR3 is TGTGCCAGTAGTCCGGCCCGGACAGGGGTCTACGAGCAGTACTTC.

The chain carries TRBV9 and TRBJ1-4; TRBD1 aligns across 7 bases. CDR1 and CDR2 from the germline V gene are SGDLS and YYNGEE. With 5 bases clipped from V and 8 bases from J, the junction kept 12 bases outside the gene matches. The CDR3 runs 15 residues. In DNA, the CDR3 is TGTGCCAGCAGTCCCTTAGGTGCCAGGGGGGAAAAACTGTTTTTT. It yields the protein CASSPLGARGEKLFF.

The gene calls are TRBV5-1 and TRBJ2-3; D may be TRBD1 (5 bases). In germline, CDR1 is SGHRS, CDR2 YFSETQ. The V gene lost 0 bases and the J gene lost 6 bases, with 8 bases spanning the gap. CDR3 length equals 13 residues. DNA for the CDR3: TGCGCCAGCAGCTTGGACAGGCAGGATACGCAGTATTTT. Its translation: CASSLDRQDTQYF.

This clone was recorded only once. The rearrangement uses TRBV6-1 and TRBJ1-2; D uncertain. The germline V gene has CDR1 MNHNS and CDR2 SASEGT. There are 13 residues in the CDR3. With 0 bases removed from V and 8 bases from J, the gap between germline ends came to 10 bases. This chain's CDR3 is CASSEATPGGYTF. CDR3 nucleotide sequence: TGTGCCAGCAGTGAAGCGACGCCGGGAGGCTACACCTTC.

The chain uses TRBV11-2 and TRBJ2-7; 8 bases map to TRBD2. The germline CDR1 and CDR2 sequences are SGHAT and FQNNGV. This CDR3 spans 14 amino acids. With 6 bases clipped from V and 4 bases from J, the junction kept 8 bases outside the gene matches. DNA for the CDR3: TGTGCCAGCAGAGGGCAGGGACTAGGGTACGAGCAGTACTTC. Translation gives CASRGQGLGYEQYF.

This chain uses TRBV27 with TRBJ2-6; 10 bases line up with TRBD2. Germline V gene data show CDR1 as MNHEY and CDR2 as SMNVEV (reference sequence). Germline trimming cut 3 bases from V and 0 bases from J; bases unmatched to any gene: 2. The CDR3 runs 17 residues. CDR3 in DNA: TGTGCCAGCAGTTTTACTAGCGGGGTCTCTGGGGCCAACGTCCTGACTTTC. Amino acids: CASSFTSGVSGANVLTF.

This clone was counted a single time. V and J are TRBV18 and TRBJ1-1; D is unresolved. Germline V lookup: CDR1 KGHSH, CDR2 LQKENI. The CDR3 runs 14 residues. The germline V and J ends were trimmed by 1 base and 1 base, with 7 bases remaining between them. As DNA, the CDR3 is TGTGCCAGCTCACCACGAGGCCGGAACACTGAAGCTTTCTTT. This encodes CASSPRGRNTEAFF.